The clone carrying this T cell receptor (beta chain) was detected only a few times. No antigen is known for it. CDR1 and CDR2 from the germline V gene are MNHEY and SVGEGT. This CDR3 has 12 amino acids. V lost 8 bases, J lost 8 bases, and 13 bases lay in between. The data originate from a study of CD8 T cells in ankylosing spondylitis. Study-level findings and limits: Significant enrichment of disease-linked clones was reported in matched ankylosing spondylitis synovial fluid.

TCRdb reprocessed the 5' RACE reads with MiXCR, giving one entry per CDR3 protein. Of 230,000 or so distinct CDR3 sequences detected, more than 15% appear once; the ten largest clones hold roughly 34%. The V gene is TRBV6-2 or TRBV6-3, the J gene TRBJ2-1; D gene unclear. Sequenced sample: blood, either unsorted or a sorted T cell fraction (not recorded which). The receptor comes from a male donor with ankylosing spondylitis or in good health (not recorded which). The CDR3 bases are TGTGCCAGCTCTCAGGTTAGGTATGAGCAGTTCTTC. It translates to CASSQVRYEQFF.